This entry lists 14 T cell receptor beta chains sequenced from one sample in a study of long-term antiretroviral therapy in people with HIV. At the survey level, the v3.0 immunoSEQ assay was run. TCRdb's table, derived via immunoSEQ multiplex PCR, lists solely in-frame clones and lacks some. The repertoire includes approximately 24,000 clones, around four fifths of them detected once, and 3.5% to 5.5% sits in the top ten. Sequencing used unsorted PBMCs, obtained roughly 5.9 years after starting antiretroviral therapy. The receptors originated from a young man with HIV.

J is TRBJ1-2 and V is TRBV28; D is unresolved. Trimming removed 4 bases from V and 5 bases from J, with 11 bases in between. The germline gives CDR1 MDHEN, CDR2 SYDVKM. This CDR3 contains 13 residues. This chain's CDR3 is CASSSYPLYGYTF. The CDR3 nucleotides read TGTGCCAGCAGTTCGTACCCTCTTTATGGCTACACCTTC.

The rearrangement uses TRBV27 and TRBJ2-5, with D possibly TRBD1 on 6 matching bases. Between the trimmed V and J ends, which lost 2 bases and 5 bases, there was a span of 18 bases. Germline lookup yields CDR1 MNHEY and CDR2 SMNVEV (reference sequence). The CDR3 is made up of 16 amino acids. The CDR3 loop reads CASSLESRGRGETQYF. The CDR3 nucleotides are TGTGCCAGCAGTTTAGAGTCCAGGGGAAGGGGGGAGACCCAGTACTTC.

There are a few counts of this clone. V usage is TRBV6-5 and J usage is TRBJ2-5; 7 positions agree with TRBD2. Trimming cost V 2 bases and J 5 bases; bases outside gene matches: 5. Germline-derived CDR1 and CDR2 are MNHEY and SVGAGI. This CDR3 region has 14 residues. The CDR3 sequence: CASSYGSGVETQYF. Here the CDR3 DNA reads TGTGCCAGCAGTTACGGGAGCGGGGTGGAGACCCAGTACTTC.

The chain has TRBV28 and TRBJ2-7; D is undetermined. There are 13 residues in the CDR3. Germline V gives CDR1 MDHEN, CDR2 SYDVKM. Trimming stripped 2 bases from V and 4 bases from J, with 9 bases between. CDR3 sequence: CASSLGPVYEQYF. DNA of the CDR3: TGTGCCAGCAGTTTAGGGCCAGTATACGAGCAGTACTTC.

The chain carries TRBV10-1 and TRBJ2-5, with TRBD2 as a possible D gene (7 bases). CDR1 is WNHNN, CDR2 SYGVQD, per germline (reference sequence). The ends were cut back, 5 bases at V and 4 bases at J, with 20 bases in the middle. The CDR3 runs to 16 residues. The CDR3 protein is CASSRGVGGKGETQYF. In DNA, the CDR3 is TGCGCCAGCAGTCGGGGGGTAGGGGGTAAAGGAGAGACCCAGTACTTC.

Concerning this clone itself: At the DNA level, this CDR3 is encoded by other sequences in the same sample as well. The chain uses TRBV14 and TRBJ2-7; D is ambiguous. V shed 1 base and J shed 3 bases, with 4 bases lying between them. Per germline, CDR1 SGHDN and CDR2 FVKESK. This CDR3 region has 12 residues. The CDR3 coding sequence is TGTGCCAGCAGCCAAGGTGGCTACGAGCAGTACTTC. It translates to CASSQGGYEQYF.

The V gene is TRBV5-6, the J gene TRBJ1-2, with D tentatively TRBD1 (6 bases). The CDR3 covers 15 residues. Trimming removed 6 bases from V and 3 bases from J, with 18 bases in between. Per the germline V gene, CDR1 is SGHDT and CDR2 is YYEEEE. The CDR3 DNA is TGTGCCAGCATCCCCCTCGGGGGGCACTACTATGGCTACACCTTC. This sequence encodes CASIPLGGHYYGYTF.

The rearrangement links TRBV9 to TRBJ2-7, with D perhaps TRBD2 (5 bases). From germline, CDR1 is SGDLS and CDR2 YYNGEE. The length of the CDR3 is 14 residues. Trimming removed 0 bases at V and 2 bases at J, with 9 bases between. The CDR3 DNA reads TGTGCCAGCAGCGTAGACGGGATCCCCTACGAGCAGTACTTC. Translating it yields CASSVDGIPYEQYF.

The CDR3 here is CASSSLEAGREQYF. In nucleotides, the CDR3 is TGTGCCAGCAGCTCCCTAGAGGCAGGGCGGGAGCAGTACTTC. The chain links TRBV28 to TRBJ2-7; D might be TRBD1 (5 bases). V shed 6 bases and J shed 7 bases, with 19 bases lying between them. The germline V gene has CDR1 MDHEN and CDR2 SYDVKM. The CDR3 is 14 residues long. Together with reference TRBV28 and TRBJ2-7, the CDR3 gives the full variable domain: DVKVTQSSRYLVKRTGEKVFLECVQDMDHENMFWYRQDPGLGLRLIYFSYDVKMKEKGDIPEGYSVSREKKERFSLILESASTNQTSMYLCASSSLEAGREQYFGPGTRLTVT.

In its sample, this clone was seen once. V gene TRBV19 combines with J gene TRBJ2-1; 10 nucleotides match TRBD2. CDR1 is LNHDA, CDR2 SQIVND, per germline (reference sequence). The CDR3 sequence is 15 residues long. V dropped 5 bases and J dropped 3; count of bases not matched to a gene: 4. The CDR3 nucleotides are TGTGCCAGTAGTCAGGGACTAGCGAGCTACAATGAGCAGTTCTTC. This codes for CASSQGLASYNEQFF.

The rearrangement uses TRBV11-2 and TRBJ2-1; 10 positions match TRBD2. The V and J ends lost 5 bases and 10 bases, in that order; junction bases with no gene match: 14. The CDR3 is 16 amino acids. Germline V lookup: CDR1 SGHAT, CDR2 FQNNGV. This chain's CDR3 is CASSLVVVLAGEEQFF. The DNA for the CDR3 is TGTGCCAGCAGCCTAGTGGTTGTCCTAGCGGGAGAGGAGCAGTTCTTC.

The chain joins TRBV10-3 to TRBJ2-7; 11 bases are a match to TRBD2. The germline CDR1 and CDR2 sequences are ENHRY and SYGVKD. CDR3 length: 17 residues. J lost 4 bases, V lost 0 bases, and 8 bases had no gene match. The CDR3 spells CAISESLAGGPTYEQYF. CDR3 nucleotide sequence: TGTGCCATCAGTGAGTCCCTAGCGGGGGGACCGACGTACGAGCAGTACTTC.

The rearrangement uses TRBV27 and TRBJ2-7; either TRBD1 or TRBD2 may fit D (5 bases each). Germline assignment: CDR1 MNHEY and CDR2 SMNVEV (reference sequence). The length of the CDR3 is 14 residues. Trimming removed 2 bases from V and 3 bases from J, with 11 bases in between. CDR3 residues: CASSLKWGIYEQYF. In DNA form, the CDR3 reads TGTGCCAGCAGTTTAAAGTGGGGGATCTACGAGCAGTACTTC.

This chain uses TRBV4-2 with TRBJ2-1, with TRBD1 identical over 12 bases. The germline V gene encodes CDR1 LGHNA and CDR2 YNFKEQ. The V gene end was trimmed by 4 bases and the J gene end by 5 bases; junction bases not matched to a gene: 3. The CDR3 has 15 residues. This CDR3 reads CASSPGTGGDNEQFF. For the CDR3, the DNA is TGTGCCAGCAGCCCTGGGACAGGGGGCGACAATGAGCAGTTCTTC.